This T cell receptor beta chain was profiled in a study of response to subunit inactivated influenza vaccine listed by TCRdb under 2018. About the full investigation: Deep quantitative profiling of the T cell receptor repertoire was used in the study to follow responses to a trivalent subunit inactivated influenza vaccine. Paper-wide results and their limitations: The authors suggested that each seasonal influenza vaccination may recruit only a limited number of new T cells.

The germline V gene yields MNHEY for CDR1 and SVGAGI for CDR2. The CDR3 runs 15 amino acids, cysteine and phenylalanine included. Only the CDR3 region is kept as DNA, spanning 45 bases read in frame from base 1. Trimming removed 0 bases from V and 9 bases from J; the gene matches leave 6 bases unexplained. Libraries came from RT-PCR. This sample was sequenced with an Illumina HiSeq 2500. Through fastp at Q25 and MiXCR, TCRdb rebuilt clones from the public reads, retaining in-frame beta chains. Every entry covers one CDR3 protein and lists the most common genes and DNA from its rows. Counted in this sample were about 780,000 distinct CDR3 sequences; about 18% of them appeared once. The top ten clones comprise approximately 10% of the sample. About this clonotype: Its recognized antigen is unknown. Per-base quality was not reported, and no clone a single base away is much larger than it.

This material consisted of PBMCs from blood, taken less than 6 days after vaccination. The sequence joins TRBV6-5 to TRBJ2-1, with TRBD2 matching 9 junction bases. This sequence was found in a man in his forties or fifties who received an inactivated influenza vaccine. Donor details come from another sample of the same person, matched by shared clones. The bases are TGTGCCAGCAGTTACTCTCGCGGGAGGGCCGGTGAGCAGTTCTTC. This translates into CASSYSRGRAGEQFF.